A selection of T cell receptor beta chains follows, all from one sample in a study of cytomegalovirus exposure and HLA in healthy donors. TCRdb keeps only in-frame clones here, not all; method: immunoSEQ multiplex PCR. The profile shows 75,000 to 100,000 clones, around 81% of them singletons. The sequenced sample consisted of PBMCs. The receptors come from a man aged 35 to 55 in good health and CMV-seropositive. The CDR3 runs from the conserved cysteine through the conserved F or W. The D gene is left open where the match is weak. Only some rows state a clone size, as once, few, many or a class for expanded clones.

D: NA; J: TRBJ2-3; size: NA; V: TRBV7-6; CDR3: CASSPNTDTQYF; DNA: TGTGCCAGCAGCCCCAACACAGATACGCAGTATTTT
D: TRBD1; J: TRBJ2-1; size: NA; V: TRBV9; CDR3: CASSLLGTENYNEQFF; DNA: TGTGCCAGCAGCTTGCTGGGGACAGAGAATTACAATGAGCAGTTCTTC
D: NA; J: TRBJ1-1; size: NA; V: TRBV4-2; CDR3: CASSQETPSNTEAFF; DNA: TGTGCCAGCAGCCAAGAGACTCCCTCGAACACTGAAGCTTTCTTT
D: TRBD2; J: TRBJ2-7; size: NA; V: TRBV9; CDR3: CASSGLRTSGAILRYF; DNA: TGTGCCAGCAGCGGCCTGAGGACTAGCGGGGCTATCCTGCGGTACTTC
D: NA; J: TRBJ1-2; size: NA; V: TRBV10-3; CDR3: CAIRQGDENGYTF; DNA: TGTGCCATCAGGCAAGGGGATGAGAATGGCTACACCTTC
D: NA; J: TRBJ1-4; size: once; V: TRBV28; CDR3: CASSLDNPIKLFF; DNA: TGTGCCAGCAGTTTGGACAACCCGATAAAACTGTTTTTT
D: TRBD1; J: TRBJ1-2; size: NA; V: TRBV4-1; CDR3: CASSQDNRGNYGYTF; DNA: TGCGCCAGCAGCCAAGATAACAGGGGTAACTATGGCTACACCTTC
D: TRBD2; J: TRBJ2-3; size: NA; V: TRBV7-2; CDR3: CASSPRLAGADTQYF; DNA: TGTGCCAGCAGCCCAAGACTAGCGGGAGCAGATACGCAGTATTTT
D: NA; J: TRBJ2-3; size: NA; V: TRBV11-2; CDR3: CASSLAPGGTDTQYF; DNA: TGTGCCAGCAGCTTAGCACCAGGGGGCACAGATACGCAGTATTTT
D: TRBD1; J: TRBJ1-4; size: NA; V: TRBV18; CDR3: CASSPTSGGEKLFF; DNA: TGTGCCAGCTCACCTACGTCAGGGGGTGAAAAACTGTTTTTT
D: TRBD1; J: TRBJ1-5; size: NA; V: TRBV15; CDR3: CATSRVGGDQPQHF; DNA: TGTGCCACCAGCAGGGTAGGGGGCGATCAGCCCCAGCATTTT
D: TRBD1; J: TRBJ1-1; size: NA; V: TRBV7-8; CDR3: CASSLAGTATEAFF; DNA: TGTGCCAGCAGCTTAGCCGGGACAGCCACTGAAGCTTTCTTT
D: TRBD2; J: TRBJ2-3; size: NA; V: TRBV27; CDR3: CVAGGVRISTGTDTQYF; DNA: TGTGTAGCGGGGGGGGTGAGAATCTCTACGGGCACAGATACGCAGTATTTT
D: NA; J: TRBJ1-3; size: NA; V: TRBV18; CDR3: CASSPPNSYRGNTIYF; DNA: TGTGCCAGCTCACCACCGAACTCCTATCGAGGAAACACCATATATTTT
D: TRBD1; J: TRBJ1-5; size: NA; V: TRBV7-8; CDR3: CASSQTPGQGVQPQHF; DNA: TGTGCCAGCAGTCAGACTCCGGGACAGGGGGTTCAGCCCCAGCATTTT
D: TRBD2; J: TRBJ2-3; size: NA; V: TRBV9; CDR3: CASSPGTSGGAGDTQYF; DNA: TGTGCCAGCAGCCCTGGGACTAGCGGGGGGGCTGGAGATACGCAGTATTTT
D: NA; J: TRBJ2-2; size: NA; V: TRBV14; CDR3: CASSQGYSRNTGELFF; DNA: TGTGCCAGCAGCCAAGGGTACAGCCGGAACACCGGGGAGCTGTTTTTT
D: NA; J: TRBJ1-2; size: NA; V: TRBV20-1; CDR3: CSASRGGYTF; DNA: TGCAGTGCTAGTAGGGGTGGCTACACCTTC
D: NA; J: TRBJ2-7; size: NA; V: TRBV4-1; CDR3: CASSQELRQVYEQYF; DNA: TGCGCCAGCAGCCAAGAGTTGAGACAGGTCTACGAGCAGTACTTC
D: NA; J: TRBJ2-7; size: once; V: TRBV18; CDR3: CASSPTTGGNYEQYF; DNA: TGTGCCAGCTCACCAACGACAGGAGGTAACTACGAGCAGTACTTC